This T cell receptor (beta chain) stems from a study of monozygotic twins with inflammatory bowel disease. Every TCR library drew on around 3,600 ng of total RNA. The authors made each sample's cDNA in eight separate reactions. TCRdb derives one entry per CDR3 protein from the 5' RACE reads, leaving out DNA. The sample's table shows approximately 330,000 distinct CDR3 sequences. Of note for this clonotype: Antigen unknown.

This CDR3 region has 14 residues. Overall study results and limits: Especially with disease activity, IBD patients shared fewer clonotypes with others than healthy twins did.

The source of this sequence is a human donor with ulcerative colitis or Crohn's disease, or a healthy co-twin of an affected twin (not recorded which). V is TRBV12-3 or TRBV12-4 and J is TRBJ1-5; there is no DNA to check the TCRdb D call of TRBD1. The sample consisted of blood. This CDR3 is CASSSGRGNQPQHF.